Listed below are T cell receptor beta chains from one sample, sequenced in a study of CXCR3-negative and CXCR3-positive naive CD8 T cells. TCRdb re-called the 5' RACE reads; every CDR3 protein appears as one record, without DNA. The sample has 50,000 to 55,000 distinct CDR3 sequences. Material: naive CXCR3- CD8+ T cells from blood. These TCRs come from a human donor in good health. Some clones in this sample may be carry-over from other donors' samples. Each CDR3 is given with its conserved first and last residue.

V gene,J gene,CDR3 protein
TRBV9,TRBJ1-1,CASSDERGLSENTEAFF
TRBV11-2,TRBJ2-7,CASSLPGTLGSYEQYF
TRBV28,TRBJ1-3,CASSRGSGNTIYF
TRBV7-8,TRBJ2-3,CASSARYTDTQYF
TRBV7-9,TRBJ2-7,CASTMEENMSEQYF
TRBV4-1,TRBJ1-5,CASSPPFSNQPQHF
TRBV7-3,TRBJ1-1,CASSLNPGFAEAFF
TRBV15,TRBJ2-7,CATSRGDIQTYEQYF
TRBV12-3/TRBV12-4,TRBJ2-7,CASSPRGRIHEQYF
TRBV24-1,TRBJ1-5,CATSEPGEPQHF
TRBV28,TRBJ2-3,CASSPLWAGEGTDTQYF
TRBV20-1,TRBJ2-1,CSARDILGSSYNEQFF
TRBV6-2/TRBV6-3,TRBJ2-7,CATHPGNSEQYF
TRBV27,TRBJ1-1,CASSYGVSTEAFF
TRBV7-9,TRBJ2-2,CASSQQTRNTGELFF
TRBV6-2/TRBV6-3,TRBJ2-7,CASSYRGSGRGEQYF
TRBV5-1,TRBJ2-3,CASSFGDTQYF